This passage covers 22 T cell receptor beta chains from one sample sequenced in a study of T cell changes during pregnancy in multiple sclerosis. TCRdb keeps only in-frame clones here, not all; method: immunoSEQ multiplex PCR. The repertoire holds 70,000 to 100,000 clones, more than 90% seen once, with about 1.6% in the top ten. Material: peripheral blood, obtained in the first trimester of pregnancy. These receptor sequences come from a female donor with multiple sclerosis, enrolled in a pregnancy study.

V is TRBV30 and J is TRBJ2-3, with 7 bases aligning to TRBD2. CDR1 GTSNPN and CDR2 SVGIG come from the germline V gene (reference sequence). The CDR3 has 13 amino acids. J gave up 6 bases and V 3 bases, and 6 bases lay outside the gene matches. The CDR3 protein is CAWSWGGEDTQYF. The CDR3 DNA follows: TGTGCCTGGAGCTGGGGGGGAGAGGATACGCAGTATTTT.

The CDR3 reads CASTTSGRFYEQYF. DNA of the CDR3: TGTGCCAGTACGACTAGCGGGAGATTCTACGAGCAGTACTTC. The chain combines TRBV6-1 with TRBJ2-7; 12 nucleotides agree with TRBD2. Trimming cost V 9 bases and J 3 bases; bases outside gene matches: 6. The CDR3 runs 14 residues. Germline V gives CDR1 MNHNS, CDR2 SASEGT.

V usage is TRBV27 and J usage is TRBJ2-7; D ambiguous. In germline, CDR1 is MNHEY, CDR2 SMNVEV (reference sequence). The CDR3 is made up of 12 amino acids. The V gene lost 6 bases and the J gene lost 5 bases, with 11 bases spanning the gap. In DNA form, the CDR3 reads TGTGCCAGCAGCCGACGACGGGACGAGCAGTACTTC. Its translation is CASSRRRDEQYF.

The CDR3 reads CASGLVRDWGGTEAFF. For the CDR3, the DNA is TGTGCTAGTGGTTTGGTACGGGACTGGGGGGGCACTGAAGCTTTCTTT. The chain carries TRBV12-5 and TRBJ1-1, with TRBD1 as a possible D gene (5 bases). V was cut by 0 bases and J by 4 bases, with 15 bases left in between. This CDR3 is built from 16 residues. Germline CDR1 is LGHNT and CDR2 is FRNRAP.

The genes are TRBV30 and TRBJ2-1; possibly TRBD2 for D (6 bases). This CDR3 has 12 residues. Germline V gene sequence: CDR1 GTSNPN, CDR2 SVGIG (reference sequence). Trimming left V 4 bases short and J 8 bases short, with 12 bases between. CDR3 residues: CAWIGGSHEQFF. The CDR3 region has the DNA TGTGCCTGGATCGGAGGGAGTCATGAGCAGTTCTTC.

This clone was recorded once. The chain links TRBV9 to TRBJ2-1; perhaps TRBD1 as D (6 bases). Germline CDR1 and CDR2: SGDLS and YYNGEE. Between the trimmed V and J ends, which lost 3 bases and 15 bases, there was a span of 16 bases. This CDR3 is built from 12 residues. The CDR3 region has the DNA TGTGCCAGCAGCGCCCCCAGACAGGATCGGTTCTTC. Encoded protein: CASSAPRQDRFF.

The chain uses TRBV6-1 and TRBJ1-2; 8 nucleotides agree with TRBD1. With 7 bases clipped from V and 0 bases from J, the junction kept 7 bases outside the gene matches. CDR1 MNHNS and CDR2 SASEGT come from the germline V gene. The CDR3 consists of 15 residues. DNA of the CDR3: TGTGCCAGCATTATACAGGGGGGATCTAACTATGGCTACACCTTC. Encoded protein: CASIIQGGSNYGYTF.

This chain links TRBV2 with TRBJ1-5; D uncertain. The germline V gene has CDR1 SNHLY and CDR2 FYNNEI. This CDR3 contains 17 residues. V was trimmed by 0 bases and J by 6 bases, leaving 18 bases between them. The CDR3 sequence is CASSEALWGGQRQPQHF. CDR3 in DNA: TGTGCCAGCAGTGAAGCGCTTTGGGGAGGCCAACGTCAGCCCCAGCATTTT. Supplemented by reference TRBV2 and TRBJ1-5, the full variable domain reads EPEVTQTPSHQVTQMGQEVILRCVPISNHLYFYWYRQILGQKVEFLVSFYNNEISEKSEIFDDQFSVERPDGSNFTLKIRSTKLEDSAMYFCASSEALWGGQRQPQHFGDGTRLSIL.

The chain uses TRBV6-5 and TRBJ1-1, with D maybe TRBD1 (5 bases). Germline V gene lookup returns CDR1 MNHEY and CDR2 SVGAGI. CDR3 length: 14 amino acids. The germline V and J ends were trimmed by 2 bases and 4 bases, with 11 bases remaining between them. The CDR3 here is CASSYRGGGTEAFF. CDR3 in DNA: TGTGCCAGCAGTTACCGCGGGGGAGGCACTGAAGCTTTCTTT.

This sequence joins TRBV7-2 and TRBJ2-7, with 9 nucleotides matching TRBD1. Germline assignment: CDR1 SGHTA and CDR2 FQGNSA. Trimming cost V 3 bases and J 3 bases; bases outside gene matches: 6. The CDR3 extends over 15 amino acids. CDR3 DNA: TGTGCCAGCAGCTTGCACAGGGGGCAGAGCTACGAGCAGTACTTC. This translates into CASSLHRGQSYEQYF. Filled out from reference TRBV7-2 and TRBJ2-7, the complete variable domain reads GAGVSQSPSNKVTEKGKDVELRCDPISGHTALYWYRQSLGQGLEFLIYFQGNSAPDKSGLPSDRFSAERTGGSVSTLTIQRTQQEDSAVYLCASSLHRGQSYEQYFGPGTRLTVT.

The chain joins TRBV19 to TRBJ1-1; D uncertain. Germline lookup yields CDR1 LNHDA and CDR2 SQIVND (reference sequence). Trimming stripped 9 bases from V and 5 bases from J, with 10 bases between. The CDR3 spans 11 residues. The CDR3 reads CASRSRTEAFF. CDR3 nucleotide sequence: TGTGCCAGCAGATCCCGAACTGAAGCTTTCTTT.

The chain recombines TRBV5-5 with TRBJ1-2; possible D gene TRBD1, 5 bases. CDR3 size: 15 residues. Germline V gives CDR1 SGHKS, CDR2 YYEKEE (reference sequence). V dropped 5 bases and J dropped 4 bases, with 18 bases sitting between them. The CDR3 region has the DNA TGTGCCAGCAGTCCAGGGTCCCGAATCGCCTATGGCTACACCTTC. Translating it yields CASSPGSRIAYGYTF.

In the case of this clone: The sample carries other DNA sequences with the same CDR3. The chain uses TRBV19 and TRBJ1-2; D is ambiguous. The ends were cut back, 2 bases at V and 4 bases at J, with 11 bases in the middle. Per the germline V gene, CDR1 is LNHDA and CDR2 is SQIVND (reference sequence). The CDR3 is 14 residues long. The CDR3 DNA follows: TGTGCCAGTAGTATAAGCCCCGGCGGCTATGGCTACACCTTC. Translation gives CASSISPGGYGYTF.

The J gene is TRBJ1-5, the V gene TRBV2, with a weak D call TRBD1 (5 bases). V lost 3 bases to trimming and J lost 1 base, with 10 bases between them. Germline values: CDR1 SNHLY, CDR2 FYNNEI. This CDR3 contains 15 residues. The CDR3 bases are TGTGCCAGCAGTGATGGGGCCACCAGCAATCAGCCCCAGCATTTT. Residues: CASSDGATSNQPQHF.

J is TRBJ1-2 and V is TRBV19; no definite D call. CDR3 length: 12 amino acids. Germline CDR1 LNHDA, CDR2 SQIVND (reference sequence). V was trimmed by 8 bases and J by 1 base, leaving 8 bases between them. The CDR3 sequence is CASWEYNYGYTF. CDR3 DNA sequence: TGTGCCAGTTGGGAGTATAACTATGGCTACACCTTC.

The genes are TRBV30 and TRBJ1-1; D not certain. The length of the CDR3 is 11 residues. In germline, CDR1 is GTSNPN, CDR2 SVGIG (reference sequence). V shed 0 bases and J shed 10 bases, with 9 bases lying between them. The CDR3 DNA is TGTGCCTGGAGTGTGGGCCCTGGAGCTTTCTTT. This codes for CAWSVGPGAFF.

V and J are TRBV9 and TRBJ2-5, with a tentative D call TRBD1 (6 bases). This CDR3 is 14 amino acids long. The V end lost 3 bases, the J end lost 5 bases, and 14 bases lay between the germline ends. CDR1 SGDLS and CDR2 YYNGEE come from the germline V gene. CDR3 region: CASSERQVGETQYF. Written as DNA, the CDR3 is TGTGCCAGCAGCGAACGACAGGTTGGCGAGACCCAGTACTTC.

The chain uses TRBV6-5 and TRBJ2-1; tentatively, D is TRBD1 (5 bases). V was trimmed by 0 bases and J by 6 bases, leaving 6 bases between them. CDR3 length equals 13 residues. Germline V gene sequence: CDR1 MNHEY, CDR2 SVGAGI. For the CDR3, the DNA is TGTGCCAGCAGTTACTCCCAGGGCAATGAGCAGTTCTTC. It is translated as CASSYSQGNEQFF.

V usage is TRBV18 and J usage is TRBJ1-2; D is undetermined. CDR1 and CDR2 from the germline V gene are KGHSH and LQKENI. Trimming took 2 bases from V and 8 from J, leaving 15 bases between them. The CDR3 has 14 residues. In nucleotides, the CDR3 is TGTGCCAGCTCACCAGGGTATGGAGGCTTCGGCTACACCTTC. Amino acid sequence: CASSPGYGGFGYTF.

This chain joins TRBV5-4 and TRBJ1-1; D perhaps matches TRBD1 (6 bases). The CDR3 spans 14 residues. Germline CDR1 reads SGHNT; CDR2 reads YYREEE (reference sequence). The V end lost 0 bases, the J end lost 1 base, and 7 bases lay between the germline ends. DNA of the CDR3: TGTGCCAGCAGCTTGGGCAGGGGGAACACTGAAGCTTTCTTT. Translated, it gives CASSLGRGNTEAFF. Filled out from reference TRBV5-4 and TRBJ1-1, the complete variable domain reads ETGVTQSPTHLIKTRGQQVTLRCSSQSGHNTVSWYQQALGQGPQFIFQYYREEENGRGNFPPRFSGLQFPNYSSELNVNALELDDSALYLCASSLGRGNTEAFFGQGTRLTVV.

The V call is TRBV14, the J call TRBJ1-2; 7 bases align to TRBD1. V lost 5 bases and J lost 8; bases outside the gene matches: 14. Per germline, CDR1 SGHDN and CDR2 FVKESK. The CDR3 consists of 15 residues. This CDR3 reads CASSSQRTGPGGYTF. Here the CDR3 DNA reads TGTGCCAGCAGCTCCCAACGGACAGGCCCAGGAGGCTACACCTTC.

This clone was observed a single time. The J gene is TRBJ1-2, the V gene TRBV30, with no clear D. Trimming took off 7 bases at V and 4 bases at J, with 10 bases between the two ends. This CDR3 is built from 11 residues. Looked up from germline, CDR1 is GTSNPN and CDR2 is SVGIG (reference sequence). The DNA of the CDR3 is TGTGCCTCCCTTACAGTCTATGGCTACACCTTC. Its translation is CASLTVYGYTF.